This paragraph reports one T cell receptor (beta chain). The CDR3 is made up of 13 amino acids. V was pared by 2 bases and J by 9 bases, with 12 bases between. In germline, CDR1 is SGHTS, CDR2 YDEGEE. The source of the sample is a study of blood T cell repertoires in COVID-19. Background on the study: The origin of the acute and convalescent COVID-19 samples was the United States, Italy and Spain. PBMCs, B-cell-depleted T cells, or T cells provided the cDNA or gDNA that made up the material.

Under the authors' procedure: Reference gene primer amplification gave nucleated cell count estimates. Profiled with immunoSEQ multiplex PCR; TCRdb holds only in-frame clones, not every one. For V, J and clone size, that table is used; D and trimming come from the DNA. This sample yields 220,000 or so clones, of which around 82% are seen a single time; 3.5% to 4% belongs to the top ten. The sequence was collected from a woman at least 80 years old with acute or convalescent COVID-19. The chain combines TRBV5-8 with TRBJ1-5; D call uncertain. The sample taken for sequencing was peripheral blood. The CDR3 coding sequence is TGTGCCAGCAGCTTAGAACGCGGTGCGCCCCAGCATTTT. Its translation is CASSLERGAPQHF.